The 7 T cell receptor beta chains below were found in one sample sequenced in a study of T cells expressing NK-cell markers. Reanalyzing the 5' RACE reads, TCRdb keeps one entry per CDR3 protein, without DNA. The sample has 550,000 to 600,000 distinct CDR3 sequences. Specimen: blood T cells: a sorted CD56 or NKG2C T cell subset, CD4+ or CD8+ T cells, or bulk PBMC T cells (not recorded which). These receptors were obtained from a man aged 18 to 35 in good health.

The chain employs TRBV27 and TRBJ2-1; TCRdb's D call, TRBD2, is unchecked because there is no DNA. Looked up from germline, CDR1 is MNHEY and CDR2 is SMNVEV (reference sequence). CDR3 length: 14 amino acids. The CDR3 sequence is CASTLSISHNEQFF.

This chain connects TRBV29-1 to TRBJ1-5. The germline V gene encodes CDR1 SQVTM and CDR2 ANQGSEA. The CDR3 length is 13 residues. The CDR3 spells CSVAPASNQPQHF.

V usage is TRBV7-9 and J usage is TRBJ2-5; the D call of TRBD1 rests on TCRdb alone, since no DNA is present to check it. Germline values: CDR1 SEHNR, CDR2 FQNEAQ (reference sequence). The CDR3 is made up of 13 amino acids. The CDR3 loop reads CASKSGAGETQYF.

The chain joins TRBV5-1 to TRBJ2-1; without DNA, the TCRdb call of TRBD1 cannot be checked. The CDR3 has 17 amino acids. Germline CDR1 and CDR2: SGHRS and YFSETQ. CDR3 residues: CASSTSGSLAPSNEQFF.

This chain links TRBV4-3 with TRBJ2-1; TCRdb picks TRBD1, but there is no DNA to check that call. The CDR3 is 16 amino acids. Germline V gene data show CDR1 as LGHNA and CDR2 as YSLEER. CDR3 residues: CASSQDSGGGNNEQFF.

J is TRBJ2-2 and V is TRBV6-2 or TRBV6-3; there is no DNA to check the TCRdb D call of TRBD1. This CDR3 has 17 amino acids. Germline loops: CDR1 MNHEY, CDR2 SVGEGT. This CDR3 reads CASSYPGQGFSTGELFF.

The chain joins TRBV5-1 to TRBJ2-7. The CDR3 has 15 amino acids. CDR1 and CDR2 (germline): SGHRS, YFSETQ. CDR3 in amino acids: CASSLVGGDSYEQYF.